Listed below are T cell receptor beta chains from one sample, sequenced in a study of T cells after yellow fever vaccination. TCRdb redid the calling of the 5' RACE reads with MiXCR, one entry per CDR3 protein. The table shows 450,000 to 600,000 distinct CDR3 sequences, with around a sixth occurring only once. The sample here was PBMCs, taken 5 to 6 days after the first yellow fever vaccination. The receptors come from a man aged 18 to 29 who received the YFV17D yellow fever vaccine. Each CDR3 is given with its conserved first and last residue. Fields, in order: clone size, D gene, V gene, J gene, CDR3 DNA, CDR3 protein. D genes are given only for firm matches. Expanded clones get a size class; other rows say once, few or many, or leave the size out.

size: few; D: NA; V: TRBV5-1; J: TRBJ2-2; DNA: TGCGCCAGCAACGAGATCACCGGGGAGCTGTTTTTT; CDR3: CASNEITGELFF
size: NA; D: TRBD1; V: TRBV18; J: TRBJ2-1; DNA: TGTGCCAGCTCACCTAATAGCGGACAGGGGGGGAATGAGCAGTTCTTC; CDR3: CASSPNSGQGGNEQFF
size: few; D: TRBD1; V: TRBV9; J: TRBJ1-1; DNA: TGTGCCAGCAGCGCGACAGGGCAGAACACTGAAGCTTTCTTT; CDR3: CASSATGQNTEAFF
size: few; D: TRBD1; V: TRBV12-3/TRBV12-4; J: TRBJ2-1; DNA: TGTGCCAGCAGCCGTACGGGACAGGCCTACAATGAGCAGTTCTTC; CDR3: CASSRTGQAYNEQFF
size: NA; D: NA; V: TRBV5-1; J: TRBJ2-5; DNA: TGCGCCAGCAGCTTGATCGGGGATGGGGAGACCCAGTACTTC; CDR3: CASSLIGDGETQYF
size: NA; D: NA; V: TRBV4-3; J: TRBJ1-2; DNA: TGCGCCAGCAGCCAAGTCACCAGCTATGGCTACACCTTC; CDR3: CASSQVTSYGYTF
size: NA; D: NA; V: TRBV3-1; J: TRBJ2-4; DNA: TGTGCCAGCAGCCAGGAGGGGGGGGACATTCAGTACTTC; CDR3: CASSQEGGDIQYF
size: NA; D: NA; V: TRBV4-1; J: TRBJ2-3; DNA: TGCGCCAGCAGCCAACCCACCCGGGGGGCTAGCACAGATACGCAGTATTTT; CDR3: CASSQPTRGASTDTQYF
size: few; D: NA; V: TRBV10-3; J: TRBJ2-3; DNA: TGTGCCATCAGTGAGCGGACAGTTGTCACAGATACGCAGTATTTT; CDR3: CAISERTVVTDTQYF
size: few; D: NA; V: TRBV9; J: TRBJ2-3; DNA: TGTGCCAGCAGCGTAGGGCCTATGACGACAGATACGCAGTATTTT; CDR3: CASSVGPMTTDTQYF
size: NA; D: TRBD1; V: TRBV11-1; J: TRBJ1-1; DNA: TGTGCCAGCAGCCTCACTCCGGGGCGGACAGGTTGGAGCACTGAAGCTTTCTTT; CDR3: CASSLTPGRTGWSTEAFF
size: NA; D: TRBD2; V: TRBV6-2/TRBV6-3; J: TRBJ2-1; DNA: TGTGCCAGCAGCTTAACTAGCGGGGGGGGGAATGAGCAGTTCTTC; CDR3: CASSLTSGGGNEQFF
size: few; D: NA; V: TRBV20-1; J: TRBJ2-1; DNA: TGCAGTGCCCGGGCCGGGGTCCACTACAATGAGCAGTTCTTC; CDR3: CSARAGVHYNEQFF
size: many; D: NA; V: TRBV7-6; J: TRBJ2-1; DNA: TGTGCCAGCAGTCATCCCTCGGGTGGGCAGTTCTTC; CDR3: CASSHPSGGQFF
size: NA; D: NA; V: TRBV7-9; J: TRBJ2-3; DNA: TGTGCCAGCAGCTTGTTGGGGGACACAGATACGCAGTATTTT; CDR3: CASSLLGDTDTQYF
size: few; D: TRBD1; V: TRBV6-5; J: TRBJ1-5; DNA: TGTGCCAGCAGTTACGGGACAGGGTATGGAGTAACCCAGCATTTT; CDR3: CASSYGTGYGVTQHF
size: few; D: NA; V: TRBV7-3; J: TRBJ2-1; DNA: TGTGCCAGCAGCCCAAACCCCGGCGGGGCGGTTTACAATGAGCAGTTCTTC; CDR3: CASSPNPGGAVYNEQFF
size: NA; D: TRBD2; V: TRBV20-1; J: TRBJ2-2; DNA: TGCAGTGCTAGCGGCCCGGGACTAGGCAACACCGGGGAGCTGTTTTTT; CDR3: CSASGPGLGNTGELFF
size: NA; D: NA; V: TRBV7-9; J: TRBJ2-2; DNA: TGTGCCAGCAGTCGCCCACAAGATTACACCGGGGAGCTGTTTTTT; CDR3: CASSRPQDYTGELFF
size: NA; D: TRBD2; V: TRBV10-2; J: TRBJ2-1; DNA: TGCGCCAGCATCCGCTCACTAGCGGGGTCTGAGCAGTTCTTC; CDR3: CASIRSLAGSEQFF
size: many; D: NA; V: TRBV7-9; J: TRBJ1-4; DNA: TGTGCCAGCAGCTTAGCTAAGGGGGACGATCAAAAACTGTTTTTT; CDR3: CASSLAKGDDQKLFF
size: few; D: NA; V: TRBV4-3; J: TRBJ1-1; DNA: TGCGCCAGCAGCCAAGGGTCCAGAATGAGCACTGAAGCTTTCTTT; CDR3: CASSQGSRMSTEAFF
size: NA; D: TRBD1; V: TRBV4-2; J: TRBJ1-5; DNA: TGTGCCAGCAGCCAAGCGGGGACAGACAATCAGCCCCAGCATTTT; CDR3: CASSQAGTDNQPQHF
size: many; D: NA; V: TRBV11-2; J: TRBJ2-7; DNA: TGTGCCAGCAGCCTCGATAATCATACGGGGTTGATCTCCTACGAGCAGTACTTC; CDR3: CASSLDNHTGLISYEQYF
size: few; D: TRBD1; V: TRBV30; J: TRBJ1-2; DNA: TGTGCCTGCGAGGGGGCTCACTATGGCTACACCTTC; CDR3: CACEGAHYGYTF
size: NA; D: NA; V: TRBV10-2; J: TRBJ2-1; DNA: TGCGCCAGCAGGACCGACCTTGGGGTTTTAAATTACAATGAGCAGTTCTTC; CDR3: CASRTDLGVLNYNEQFF
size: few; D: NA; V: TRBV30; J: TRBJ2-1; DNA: TGTGCCTGGACTACCCTGGGGTTTCTAAATGAGCAGTTCTTC; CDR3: CAWTTLGFLNEQFF
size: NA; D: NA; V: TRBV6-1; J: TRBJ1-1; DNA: TGTGCCAGCAGTCTTTACGTGGGCACTGAAGCTTTCTTT; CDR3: CASSLYVGTEAFF
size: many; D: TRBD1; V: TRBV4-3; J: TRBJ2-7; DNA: TGCGCCAGCAGCCCCGCGGGACAGGGATTCCCTCACGAGCAGTACTTC; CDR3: CASSPAGQGFPHEQYF
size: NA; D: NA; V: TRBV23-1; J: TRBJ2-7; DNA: TGCGCCAGCAGTCAAGGACTCAGGTCCTACGAGCAGTACTTC; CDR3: CASSQGLRSYEQYF
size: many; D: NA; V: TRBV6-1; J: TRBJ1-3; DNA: TGTGCCAGCACCGAAGGAGGCTTTGTCGAGGACACCATATATTTT; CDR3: CASTEGGFVEDTIYF
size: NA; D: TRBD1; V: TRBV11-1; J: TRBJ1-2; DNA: TGTGCCAGCTCGGACAGGGCTCGGGGCTACACCTTC; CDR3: CASSDRARGYTF
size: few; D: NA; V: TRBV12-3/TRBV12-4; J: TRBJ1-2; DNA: TGTGCCAGCAGTTTAGACAGTATCCATGGCTACACCTTC; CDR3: CASSLDSIHGYTF
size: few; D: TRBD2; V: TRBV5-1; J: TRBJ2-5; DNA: TGCGCCAGCAGCCCCCTGGGAAGCGGGGGGTCTTTTGGAGAGACCCAGTACTTC; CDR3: CASSPLGSGGSFGETQYF
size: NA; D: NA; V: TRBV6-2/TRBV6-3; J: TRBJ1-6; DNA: TGTGCCAGCATCCAGGACGGGGCGGGAACACCCCTCCACTTT; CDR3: CASIQDGAGTPLHF
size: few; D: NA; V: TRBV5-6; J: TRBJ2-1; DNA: TGTGCCAGCAGCTTGGGAGGAAGAAGGGGCTCCTACAATGAGCAGTTCTTC; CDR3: CASSLGGRRGSYNEQFF